These 12 T cell receptor beta chains were sequenced from one sample in a study of T cell responses to AZD1222 COVID-19 vaccine. This table comes from immunoSEQ multiplex PCR, and its TCRdb copy is limited to in-frame clones, with some not included. The sample lists 100,000 to 120,000 clones, approximately 89% seen once, with approximately 6.4% in the top ten. This specimen consisted of peripheral blood, obtained 28 days after the second AZD1222 dose. These receptors originate from an adult who received the AZD1222 COVID-19 vaccine.

The sample holds a few counts of this clone. This chain links TRBV9 with TRBJ1-6; D perhaps matches TRBD1 (5 bases). This CDR3 spans 15 amino acids. Germline V CDR1 and CDR2: SGDLS, YYNGEE. The V end was cut by 0 bases, the J end by 7 bases, with 11 bases between. In DNA form, the CDR3 reads TGTGCCAGCAGCGTAGGATTGACAGTCAATTCACCCCTCCACTTT. It specifies CASSVGLTVNSPLHF.

The chain joins TRBV5-1 to TRBJ2-4; 10 positions match TRBD1. CDR3 length: 15 residues. CDR1 is SGHRS, CDR2 YFSETQ, per germline. With 4 bases clipped from V and 6 bases from J, the junction kept 7 bases outside the gene matches. CDR3 sequence reads: CASSAGQGGLNIQYF. The CDR3 DNA reads TGCGCCAGCAGCGCCGGACAGGGGGGCCTAAACATTCAGTACTTC.

As DNA, the CDR3 is TGTGCCAGTCGGCTAGGGGTAGCTGGGGCCAACGTCCTGACTTTC. Translating it yields CASRLGVAGANVLTF. The V gene is TRBV19, the J gene TRBJ2-6; D possibly corresponds to TRBD1 (5 bases). Germline V gives CDR1 LNHDA, CDR2 SQIVND (reference sequence). CDR3 length: 15 residues. V lost 8 bases and J lost 2, with 13 bases in between.

CDR3 residues: CASSRSISNQPQHF. The CDR3 region has the DNA TGTGCCAGCAGCAGGTCCATTAGCAATCAGCCCCAGCATTTT. The chain joins TRBV2 to TRBJ1-5, with D unresolved. Trimming pared 6 bases from V and 0 bases from J, leaving 9 bases between. The length of the CDR3 is 14 residues. Per the germline V gene, CDR1 is SNHLY and CDR2 is FYNNEI.

The V call is TRBV10-3, the J call TRBJ2-3; D possibly matches TRBD1 or TRBD2 (5 bases each). V dropped 8 bases and J dropped 6 bases, with 15 bases sitting between them. Germline V gene lookup returns CDR1 ENHRY and CDR2 SYGVKD. This CDR3 has 13 amino acids. The CDR3 DNA is TGTGCCATCGGGACCGTGAGGGTTGATACGCAGTATTTT. Encoded protein: CAIGTVRVDTQYF.

The V and J genes are TRBV27 and TRBJ2-7; possibly TRBD1 for D (5 bases). The CDR3 totals 14 residues. The germline gives CDR1 MNHEY, CDR2 SMNVEV (reference sequence). V shed 5 bases and J shed 6 bases, with 17 bases lying between them. Here the CDR3 DNA reads TGTGCCAGCAGTATTCAGTGGCAGGGCGGCGAGCAGTACTTC. Protein: CASSIQWQGGEQYF.

The rearrangement links TRBV6-1 to TRBJ1-2; D gene uncertain. Trimming pared 3 bases from V and 4 bases from J, leaving 6 bases between. CDR1 and CDR2 from the germline V gene are MNHNS and SASEGT. The CDR3 consists of 12 residues. This chain's CDR3 is CASSEGPYGYTF. CDR3 nucleotide sequence: TGTGCCAGCAGTGAGGGCCCCTATGGCTACACCTTC.

The chain has TRBV6-5 and TRBJ1-4; perhaps TRBD1 as D (5 bases). V lost 6 bases and J 13 bases, leaving 21 bases between the germline ends. Germline V gene sequence: CDR1 MNHEY, CDR2 SVGAGI. The CDR3 is 14 residues long. The CDR3 loop is CASRPGTALSGLFF. In DNA form, the CDR3 reads TGTGCCAGCAGACCCGGGACGGCCCTGAGTGGACTGTTTTTT.

The chain recombines TRBV18 with TRBJ1-3, with 10 bases aligning to TRBD1. CDR1 and CDR2 from the germline V gene are KGHSH and LQKENI. V lost 4 bases and J lost 7; bases outside the gene matches: 7. There are 15 residues in the CDR3. CDR3 DNA sequence: TGTGCCAGCTCACTATCGGGACAGGGGACGAACACCATATATTTT. It is translated as CASSLSGQGTNTIYF. Filled out from reference TRBV18 and TRBJ1-3, the complete variable domain reads NAGVMQNPRHLVRRRGQEARLRCSPMKGHSHVYWYRQLPEEGLKFMVYLQKENIIDESGMPKERFSAEFPKEGPSILRIQQVVRGDSAAYFCASSLSGQGTNTIYFGEGSWLTVV.

The V call is TRBV7-9, the J call TRBJ1-4; tentatively, D is TRBD1 (6 bases). Germline CDR1 and CDR2: SEHNR and FQNEAQ (reference sequence). This CDR3 is built from 16 residues. The V and J ends lost 5 bases and 8 bases respectively, with 21 bases between them. DNA for the CDR3: TGTGCCAGCAGCCCACAGGGAGGCAGGGGTCGAGAAAAACTGTTTTTT. It translates to CASSPQGGRGREKLFF.

The rearrangement joins TRBV7-2 to TRBJ1-5; D is perhaps TRBD1 (6 bases). Trimming shortened V by 9 bases and J by 4 bases, and 16 bases separated the two germline ends. Germline-derived CDR1 and CDR2 are SGHTA and FQGNSA. The length of the CDR3 is 14 residues. CDR3 coding DNA: TGTGCCAGTAACTTGGGGGGGCTTAATCAGCCCCAGCATTTT. Its translation: CASNLGGLNQPQHF.

The CDR3 spells CASRSGQNTEAFF. CDR3 nucleotides: TGTGCCAGTAGGAGCGGCCAGAACACTGAAGCTTTCTTT. This sequence joins TRBV19 and TRBJ1-1, with unresolved D. Trimming shortened V by 6 bases and J by 1 base, and 9 bases separated the two germline ends. The germline V gene encodes CDR1 LNHDA and CDR2 SQIVND (reference sequence). This CDR3 spans 13 amino acids.